What follows are 26 T cell receptor beta chains derived from one specimen sequenced in a study of blood T cell repertoires in COVID-19 (dated by TCRdb to about 2020). The library was made by the immunoSEQ multiplex PCR assay. As stored in TCRdb, this immuneACCESS dataset retains in-frame rearrangements with V and J assigned. A fraction of the clones does not appear; measured against another copy, unresolved V genes explain less than half of the discrepancy, and the remainder lacks a known reason. The sample table contains tens of thousands of clones; only one count was recorded for about nine tenths of them. Of the sample, roughly 10% falls within the top ten clones. The sequencing sample was made of peripheral blood. Receptor source: a man in his 70s with active or convalescent COVID-19.

This chain uses TRBV30 with TRBJ1-3; 7 bases align to TRBD1. The CDR3 spans 13 residues. CDR1 is GTSNPN and CDR2 is SVGIG in the germline V gene (reference sequence). With V trimmed by 6 bases and J by 5 bases, 7 bases remained unmatched. The CDR3 region is CACATGYRNTIYF. The CDR3 nucleotides are TGTGCCTGTGCGACAGGGTACCGAAACACCATATATTTT.

The chain couples TRBV30 to TRBJ2-3; a possible D gene is TRBD1 (6 bases). Germline values: CDR1 GTSNPN, CDR2 SVGIG (reference sequence). V lost 1 base, J lost 6 bases, and 8 bases lay in between. This CDR3 is built from 12 residues. DNA of the CDR3: TGTGCCTGGAGTGCCACAGGGGATACGCAGTATTTT. Amino acids: CAWSATGDTQYF.

The CDR3 spells CAWRLFGNEKLFF. DNA of the CDR3: TGTGCCTGGAGACTGTTCGGTAATGAAAAACTGTTTTTT. This sequence joins TRBV30 and TRBJ1-4; D remains unclear. CDR1 is GTSNPN and CDR2 is SVGIG in the germline V gene (reference sequence). CDR3 length equals 13 residues. Trimming cost V 3 bases and J 4 bases, with 9 bases left between them.

This chain links TRBV3-1 (or the pseudogene TRBV3-2) with TRBJ1-1; no definite D call. The CDR3 is made up of 14 amino acids. CDR1 is LGHDT, CDR2 YNNKEL, per germline (reference sequence). V lost 0 bases and J lost 4, with 9 bases in between. CDR3 sequence: CASSQEDWGTEAFF. The CDR3 nucleotides are TGTGCCAGCAGCCAAGAGGACTGGGGCACTGAAGCTTTCTTT.

This chain uses TRBV2 with TRBJ1-1; the D gene is possibly TRBD1 (5 bases). V shed 8 bases and J shed 0 bases, with 13 bases lying between them. The CDR3 runs to 14 residues. CDR1 SNHLY and CDR2 FYNNEI come from the germline V gene. The CDR3: CASRTDRLNTEAFF. The CDR3 region has the DNA TGTGCCAGCCGAACCGACAGATTGAACACTGAAGCTTTCTTT.

The chain recombines TRBV12-3 or TRBV12-4 with TRBJ1-1, with D unclear. CDR3 size: 13 residues. V lost 5 bases to trimming and J lost 1 base, with 8 bases between them. In DNA form, the CDR3 reads TGTGCCAGCAGTCCAACGAGGAACACTGAAGCTTTCTTT. It encodes CASSPTRNTEAFF.

The chain couples TRBV12-3 or TRBV12-4 to TRBJ1-4; D call uncertain. Trimming removed 3 bases at V and 11 bases at J, with 10 bases between. This CDR3 contains 12 residues. The CDR3 spells CASSFQSRKLFF. In DNA, the CDR3 is TGTGCCAGCAGTTTTCAGTCGCGGAAACTGTTTTTT.

This clone was found once. The chain has TRBV5-6 and TRBJ2-1, with TRBD1 identical over 7 bases. J lost 9 bases, V lost 0 bases, and 9 bases had no gene match. Per the germline V gene, CDR1 is SGHDT and CDR2 is YYEEEE. There are 15 residues in the CDR3. The CDR3 nucleotides read TGTGCCAGCAGCTTGGGGGGGCGACAGGGCGGTGAGCAGTTCTTC. Amino acid sequence: CASSLGGRQGGEQFF.

This chain links TRBV5-4 with TRBJ2-1; D perhaps matches TRBD1 (6 bases). V lost 4 bases and J 3 bases, leaving 11 bases between the germline ends. The germline CDR1 and CDR2 sequences are SGHNT and YYREEE (reference sequence). The CDR3 sequence is 14 residues long. CDR3 protein: CASSSQQGYNEQFF. The CDR3, as DNA: TGTGCCAGCAGCAGCCAACAGGGCTACAATGAGCAGTTCTTC.

V and J are TRBV7-9 and TRBJ2-7; the match to TRBD1 covers 7 bases. Germline assignment: CDR1 SEHNR and CDR2 FQNEAQ (reference sequence). Trimming cost V 5 bases and J 2 bases; bases outside gene matches: 3. CDR3 length: 13 residues. The CDR3 DNA is TGTGCCAGCAGCCACAGGGGAACCTACGAGCAGTACTTC. Its protein is CASSHRGTYEQYF. Variable domain in full (rest from reference TRBV7-9 and TRBJ2-7): DTGVSQNPRHKITKRGQNVTFRCDPISEHNRLYWYRQTLGQGPEFLTYFQNEAQLEKSRLLSDRFSAERPKGSFSTLEIQRTEQGDSAMYLCASSHRGTYEQYFGPGTRLTVT.

The rearrangement joins TRBV27 to TRBJ1-2; 10 bases agree with TRBD1. The germline V gene has CDR1 MNHEY and CDR2 SMNVEV (reference sequence). CDR3 length: 14 residues. V was pared by 3 bases and J by 7 bases, with 5 bases of the junction left unmatched. The CDR3 is CASSFRDRGGGYTF. For the CDR3, the DNA is TGTGCCAGCAGTTTTAGGGACAGGGGAGGTGGCTACACCTTC.

The chain links TRBV2 to TRBJ2-7; 7 nucleotides agree with TRBD2. Germline V gene data show CDR1 as SNHLY and CDR2 as FYNNEI. V lost 4 bases to trimming and J lost 7 bases; unmatched junction nucleotides: 7. This CDR3 has 13 residues. The CDR3 loop is CASSGDYQREQYF. The CDR3 DNA follows: TGTGCCAGCAGTGGGGACTACCAAAGGGAGCAGTACTTC.

CDR3 in amino acids: CASSIQGPNTEAFF. In nucleotides, the CDR3 is TGTGCCAGCAGCATACAGGGCCCGAACACTGAAGCTTTCTTT. This chain connects TRBV11-2 to TRBJ1-1, with a tentative D call TRBD1 (6 bases). Germline V CDR1 and CDR2: SGHAT, FQNNGV. The CDR3 has 14 residues. V gave up 5 bases and J gave up 1 base, with 11 bases separating them.

This sequence joins TRBV5-7 and TRBJ1-3; 8 nucleotides agree with TRBD1. TRBV5-7 is reported as an ORF; its role is uncertain. J gave up 4 bases and V 4 bases, and 7 bases lay outside the gene matches. This CDR3 contains 15 residues. DNA of the CDR3: TGTGCCAGCAGCCAGCAGGGGGCGCCGGGAAACACCATATATTTT. Its translation: CASSQQGAPGNTIYF.

The gene calls are TRBV28 and TRBJ1-1; D not resolved. The CDR3 extends over 11 amino acids. Looked up from germline, CDR1 is MDHEN and CDR2 is SYDVKM. DNA for the CDR3: TGTGGTGCGGGAGAGTACACTGAAGCTTTCTTT. It specifies CGAGEYTEAFF.

This sequence joins TRBV28 and TRBJ1-5, with 7 bases lining up with TRBD1. Per germline, CDR1 MDHEN and CDR2 SYDVKM. J was trimmed by 2 bases and V by 6 bases; bases with no gene match: 1. There are 13 residues in the CDR3. For the CDR3, the DNA is TGTGCCAGCAGCACAGGGGGCAATCAGCCCCAGCATTTT. It yields the protein CASSTGGNQPQHF.

This chain connects TRBV5-1 to TRBJ2-7, with D possibly matching TRBD1 (5 bases). Germline V gene data show CDR1 as SGHRS and CDR2 as YFSETQ. There are 15 residues in the CDR3. V dropped 4 bases and J dropped 0 bases, with 14 bases sitting between them. The CDR3 loop reads CASSVAGMSSYEQYF. CDR3 sequence (DNA): TGCGCCAGCAGCGTCGCAGGGATGAGCTCCTACGAGCAGTACTTC.

The CDR3 is CASSFITGGSEQFF. The CDR3 coding sequence is TGTGCCAGCAGCTTTATCACGGGAGGGAGTGAGCAGTTCTTC. The rearrangement joins TRBV7-6 to TRBJ2-1; 8 bases agree with TRBD2. J was trimmed by 9 bases and V by 3 bases; bases with no gene match: 7. The CDR3 is 14 amino acids. Germline CDR1 is SGHVS and CDR2 is FNYEAQ.

This clone was recorded only once. V and J are TRBV5-1 and TRBJ1-1, with D tentatively TRBD1 (5 bases). The V gene lost 6 bases and the J gene lost 0 bases, with 12 bases spanning the gap. CDR3 size: 14 residues. Looked up from germline, CDR1 is SGHRS and CDR2 is YFSETQ. The CDR3 is CASTSGALNTEAFF. The CDR3 DNA sequence: TGCGCCAGCACGAGCGGGGCCTTGAACACTGAAGCTTTCTTT.

This sequence joins TRBV6-5 and TRBJ1-2; a possible D gene is TRBD1 (5 bases). Trimming left V 0 bases short and J 7 bases short, with 18 bases between. Germline loops: CDR1 MNHEY, CDR2 SVGAGI. The CDR3 has 16 residues. CDR3 amino acids: CASSYSTSGTGIGYTF. Written as DNA, the CDR3 is TGTGCCAGCAGTTACTCAACCTCCGGGACTGGAATTGGCTACACCTTC.

This chain connects TRBV5-1 to TRBJ1-1; D may be TRBD1 (6 bases). Germline CDR1 is SGHRS and CDR2 is YFSETQ. CDR3 length equals 14 residues. The V and J ends lost 2 bases and 1 base respectively, with 9 bases between them. The CDR3 sequence is CASSFDRRNTEAFF. For the CDR3, the DNA is TGCGCCAGCAGCTTTGACAGGAGGAACACTGAAGCTTTCTTT.

The rearrangement joins TRBV27 to TRBJ1-1; a weak D match, TRBD1 (6 bases). The germline V and J ends were trimmed by 4 bases and 11 bases, with 17 bases remaining between them. CDR1 and CDR2 (germline): MNHEY, SMNVEV (reference sequence). The CDR3 has 13 amino acids. The CDR3 DNA reads TGTGCCAGCAGTTCCACGCCAGGGGTGAAGGCTTTCTTT. This encodes CASSSTPGVKAFF.

The genes are TRBV6-6 and TRBJ1-6; 9 positions match TRBD1. V lost 6 bases to trimming and J lost 7 bases; unmatched junction nucleotides: 1. CDR1 is MNHNY, CDR2 SVGAGI, per germline (reference sequence). The CDR3 consists of 13 residues. Here the CDR3 reads CASRGQGNSPLHF. The CDR3 coding sequence is TGTGCCAGCAGGGGACAGGGAAATTCACCCCTCCACTTT.

J is TRBJ2-2 and V is TRBV6-5; D is unclear. Trimming took 2 bases from V and 13 from J, leaving 17 bases between them. CDR1 and CDR2 (germline): MNHEY, SVGAGI. The length of the CDR3 is 14 residues. The CDR3 sequence: CASSYEVGSMGLFF. The CDR3 region has the DNA TGTGCCAGCAGTTACGAGGTCGGATCCATGGGGCTGTTTTTT.

This chain joins TRBV7-3 and TRBJ2-2; 8 nucleotides align to TRBD1. V shed 5 bases and J 5 bases; nucleotides not matched to a gene: 13. The CDR3 has 17 amino acids. Germline-derived CDR1 and CDR2 are SGHTA and FQGTGA. CDR3 DNA: TGTGCCAGCAGCCTATATTCTGGACAGGGCCTAACCGGGGAGCTGTTTTTT. It specifies CASSLYSGQGLTGELFF.

The CDR3 nucleotides read TGTGCCTGGAGTGTCCCCCCTCAAGCGGGGCTTAGCACAGATACGCAGTATTTT. It translates to CAWSVPPQAGLSTDTQYF. V usage is TRBV30 and J usage is TRBJ2-3; 7 positions match TRBD2. The CDR3 runs to 18 residues. V dropped 0 bases and J dropped 0; count of bases not matched to a gene: 12. Per the germline V gene, CDR1 is GTSNPN and CDR2 is SVGIG (reference sequence).